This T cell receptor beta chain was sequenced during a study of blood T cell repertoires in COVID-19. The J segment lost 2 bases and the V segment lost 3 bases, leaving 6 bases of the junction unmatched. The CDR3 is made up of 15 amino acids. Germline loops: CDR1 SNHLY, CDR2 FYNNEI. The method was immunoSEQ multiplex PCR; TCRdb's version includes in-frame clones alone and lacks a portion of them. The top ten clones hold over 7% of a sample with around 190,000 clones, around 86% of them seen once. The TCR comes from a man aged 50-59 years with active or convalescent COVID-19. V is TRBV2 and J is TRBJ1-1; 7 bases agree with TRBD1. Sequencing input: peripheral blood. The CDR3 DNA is TGTGCCAGCAGTGATGACAGGGCTACAAACACTGAAGCTTTCTTT. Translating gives CASSDDRATNTEAFF.